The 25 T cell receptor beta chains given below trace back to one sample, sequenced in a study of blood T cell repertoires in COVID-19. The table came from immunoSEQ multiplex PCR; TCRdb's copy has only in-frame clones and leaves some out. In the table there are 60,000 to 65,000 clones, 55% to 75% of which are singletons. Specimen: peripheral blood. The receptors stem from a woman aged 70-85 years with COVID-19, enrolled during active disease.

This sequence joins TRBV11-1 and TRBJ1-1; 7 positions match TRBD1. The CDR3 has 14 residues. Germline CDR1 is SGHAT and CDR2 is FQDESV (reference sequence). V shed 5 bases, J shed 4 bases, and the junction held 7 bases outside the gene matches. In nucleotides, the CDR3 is TGTGCCAGCAGCGCACAGGGGTCGAGCACTGAAGCTTTCTTT. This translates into CASSAQGSSTEAFF.

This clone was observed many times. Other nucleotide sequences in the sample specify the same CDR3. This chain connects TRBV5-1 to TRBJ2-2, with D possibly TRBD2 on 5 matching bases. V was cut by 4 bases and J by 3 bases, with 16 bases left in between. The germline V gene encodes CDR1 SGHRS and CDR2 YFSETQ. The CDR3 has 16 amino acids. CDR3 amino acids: CASSPGTGSYTGELFF. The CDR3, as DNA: TGCGCCAGCAGCCCCGGAACGGGGAGCTACACCGGGGAGCTGTTTTTT.

Here the CDR3 DNA reads TGTGCCAGCAGCCCGGCAGGGCGAGATACGCAGTATTTT. It codes for CASSPAGRDTQYF. The chain is built from TRBV7-8 and TRBJ2-3; the D gene is possibly TRBD1 (5 bases). Germline loops: CDR1 SGHVS, CDR2 FQNEAQ. This CDR3 is 13 amino acids long. V lost 5 bases and J lost 5, with 11 bases in between.

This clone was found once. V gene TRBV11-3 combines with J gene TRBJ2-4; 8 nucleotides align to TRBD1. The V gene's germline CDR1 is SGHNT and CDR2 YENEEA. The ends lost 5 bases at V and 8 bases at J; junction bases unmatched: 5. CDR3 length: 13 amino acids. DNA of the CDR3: TGTGCCAGCAGCCCACAGGGGGGTGACATTCAGTACTTC. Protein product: CASSPQGGDIQYF.

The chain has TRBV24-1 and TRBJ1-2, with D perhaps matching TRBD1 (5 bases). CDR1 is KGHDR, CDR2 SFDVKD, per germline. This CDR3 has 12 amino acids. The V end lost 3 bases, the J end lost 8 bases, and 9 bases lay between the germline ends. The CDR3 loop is CATSDRGTGYTF. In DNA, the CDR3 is TGTGCCACCAGTGATCGGGGGACCGGCTACACCTTC.

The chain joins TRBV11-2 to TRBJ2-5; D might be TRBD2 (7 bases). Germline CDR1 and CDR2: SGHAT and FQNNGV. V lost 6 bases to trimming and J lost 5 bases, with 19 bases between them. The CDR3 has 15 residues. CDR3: CASRNTLGGPETQYF. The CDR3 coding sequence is TGTGCCAGCAGGAACACTCTGGGGGGGCCCGAGACCCAGTACTTC.

In nucleotides, the CDR3 is TGTGCCAGCAGCTTGCGGCAGGGGGCGACAGATACGCAGTATTTT. Translated, it gives CASSLRQGATDTQYF. J is TRBJ2-3 and V is TRBV5-6, with 8 bases identical to TRBD1. J gave up 3 bases and V 1 base, and 4 bases lay outside the gene matches. The CDR3 has 15 residues. Germline CDR1 is SGHDT and CDR2 is YYEEEE.

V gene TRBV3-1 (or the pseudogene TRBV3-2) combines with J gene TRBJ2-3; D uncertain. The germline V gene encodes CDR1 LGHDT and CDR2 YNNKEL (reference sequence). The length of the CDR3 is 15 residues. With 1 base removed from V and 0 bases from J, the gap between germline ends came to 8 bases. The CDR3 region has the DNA TGTGCCAGCAGCCAAGGGCAGGCGAGCACAGATACGCAGTATTTT. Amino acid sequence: CASSQGQASTDTQYF.

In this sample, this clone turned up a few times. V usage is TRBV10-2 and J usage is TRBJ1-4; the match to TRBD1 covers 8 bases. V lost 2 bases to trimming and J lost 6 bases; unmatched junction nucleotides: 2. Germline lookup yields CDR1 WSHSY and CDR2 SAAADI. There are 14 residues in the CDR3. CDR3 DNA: TGCGCCAGCAGTGAGGGGACAGGTCATGAAAAACTGTTTTTT. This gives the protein CASSEGTGHEKLFF.

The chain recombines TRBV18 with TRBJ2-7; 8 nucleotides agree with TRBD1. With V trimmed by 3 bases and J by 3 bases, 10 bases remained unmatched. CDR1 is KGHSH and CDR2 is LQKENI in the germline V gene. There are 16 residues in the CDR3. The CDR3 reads CASSPASQGAGYEQYF. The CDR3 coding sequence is TGTGCCAGCTCACCCGCGTCCCAGGGGGCTGGCTACGAGCAGTACTTC.

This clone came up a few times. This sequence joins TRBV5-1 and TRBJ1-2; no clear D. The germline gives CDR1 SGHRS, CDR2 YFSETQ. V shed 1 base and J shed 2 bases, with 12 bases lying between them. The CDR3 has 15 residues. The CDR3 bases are TGCGCCAGCAGCTTGAATTTAGGAGGCAACTATGGCTACACCTTC. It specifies CASSLNLGGNYGYTF.

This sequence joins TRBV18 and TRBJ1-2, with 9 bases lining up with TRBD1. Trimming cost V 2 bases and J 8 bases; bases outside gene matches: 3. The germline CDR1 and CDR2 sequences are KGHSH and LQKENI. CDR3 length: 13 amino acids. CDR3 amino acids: CASSPGTGKGYTF. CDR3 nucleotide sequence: TGTGCCAGCTCACCAGGGACAGGGAAAGGCTACACCTTC.

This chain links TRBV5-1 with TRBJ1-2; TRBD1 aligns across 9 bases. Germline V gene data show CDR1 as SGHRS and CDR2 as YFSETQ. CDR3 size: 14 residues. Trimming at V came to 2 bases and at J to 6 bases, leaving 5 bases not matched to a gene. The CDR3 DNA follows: TGCGCCAGCAGCTTTACAGGGGGCCCCGATGGCTACACCTTC. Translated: CASSFTGGPDGYTF.

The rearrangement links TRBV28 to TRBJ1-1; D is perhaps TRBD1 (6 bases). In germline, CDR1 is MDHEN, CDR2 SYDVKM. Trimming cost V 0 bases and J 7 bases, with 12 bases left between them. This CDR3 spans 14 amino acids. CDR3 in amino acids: CASSLWDSRNEAFF. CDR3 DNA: TGTGCCAGCAGTTTATGGGACAGCAGAAATGAAGCTTTCTTT.

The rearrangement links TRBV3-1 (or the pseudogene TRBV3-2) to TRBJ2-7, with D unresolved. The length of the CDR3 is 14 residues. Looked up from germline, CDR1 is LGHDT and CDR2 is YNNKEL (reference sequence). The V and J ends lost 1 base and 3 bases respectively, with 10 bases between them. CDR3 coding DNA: TGTGCCAGCAGCCAAGGAGACACTTACTACGAGCAGTACTTC. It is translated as CASSQGDTYYEQYF.

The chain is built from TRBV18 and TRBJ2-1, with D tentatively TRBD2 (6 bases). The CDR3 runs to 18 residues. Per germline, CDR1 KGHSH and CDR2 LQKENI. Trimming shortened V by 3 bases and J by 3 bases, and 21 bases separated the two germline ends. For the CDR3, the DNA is TGTGCCAGCTCACCCCTACGGGGTACACGGGGACTCTACAATGAGCAGTTCTTC. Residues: CASSPLRGTRGLYNEQFF.

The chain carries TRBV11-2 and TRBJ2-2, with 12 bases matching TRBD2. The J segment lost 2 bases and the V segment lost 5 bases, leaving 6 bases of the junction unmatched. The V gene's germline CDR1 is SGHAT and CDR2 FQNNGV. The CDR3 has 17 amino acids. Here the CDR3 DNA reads TGTGCCAGCAGCAAACTAGCGGGGGGTCCAAACACCGGGGAGCTGTTTTTT. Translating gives CASSKLAGGPNTGELFF.

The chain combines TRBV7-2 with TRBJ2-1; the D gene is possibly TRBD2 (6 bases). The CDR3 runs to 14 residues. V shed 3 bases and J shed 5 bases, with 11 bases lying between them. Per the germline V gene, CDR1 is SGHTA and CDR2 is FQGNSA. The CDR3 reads CASSLRDSDNEQFF. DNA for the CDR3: TGTGCCAGCAGCTTGCGGGATAGTGACAATGAGCAGTTCTTC.

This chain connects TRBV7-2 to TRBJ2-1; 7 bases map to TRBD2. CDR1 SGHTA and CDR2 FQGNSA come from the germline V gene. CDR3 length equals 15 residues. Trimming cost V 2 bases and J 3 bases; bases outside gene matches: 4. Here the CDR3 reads CASSLRPGGYNEQFF. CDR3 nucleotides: TGTGCCAGCAGCTTACGCCCGGGAGGCTACAATGAGCAGTTCTTC.

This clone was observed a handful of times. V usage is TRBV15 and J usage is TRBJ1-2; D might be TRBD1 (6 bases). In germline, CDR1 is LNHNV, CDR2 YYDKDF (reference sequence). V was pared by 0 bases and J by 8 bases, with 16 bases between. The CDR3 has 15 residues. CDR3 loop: CATSRDKAGARGYTF. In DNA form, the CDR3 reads TGTGCCACCAGCAGAGACAAGGCAGGGGCGCGCGGCTACACCTTC. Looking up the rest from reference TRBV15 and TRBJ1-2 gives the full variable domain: DAMVIQNPRYQVTQFGKPVTLSCSQTLNHNVMYWYQQKSSQAPKLLFHYYDKDFNNEADTPDNFQSRRPNTSFCFLDIRSPGLGDTAMYLCATSRDKAGARGYTFGSGTRLTVV.

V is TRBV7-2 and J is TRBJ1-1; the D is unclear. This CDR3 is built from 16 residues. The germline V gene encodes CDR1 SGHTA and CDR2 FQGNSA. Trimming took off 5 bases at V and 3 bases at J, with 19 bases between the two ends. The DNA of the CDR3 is TGTGCCAGCAGCCGGAGGCGTGGGTCGGGATACACTGAAGCTTTCTTT. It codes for CASSRRRGSGYTEAFF.

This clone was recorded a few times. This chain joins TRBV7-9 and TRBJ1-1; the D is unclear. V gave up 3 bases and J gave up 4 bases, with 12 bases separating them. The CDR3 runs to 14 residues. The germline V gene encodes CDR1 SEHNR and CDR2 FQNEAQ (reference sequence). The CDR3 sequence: CASSFIRESTEAFF. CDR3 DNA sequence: TGTGCCAGCAGCTTCATCCGGGAGTCCACTGAAGCTTTCTTT.

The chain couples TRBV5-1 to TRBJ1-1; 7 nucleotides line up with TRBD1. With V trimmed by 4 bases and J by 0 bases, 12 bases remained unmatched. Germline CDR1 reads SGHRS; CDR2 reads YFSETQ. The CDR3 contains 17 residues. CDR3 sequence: CASSPRLDRSLNTEAFF. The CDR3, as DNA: TGCGCCAGCAGCCCCCGGTTGGACAGGAGCCTGAACACTGAAGCTTTCTTT.

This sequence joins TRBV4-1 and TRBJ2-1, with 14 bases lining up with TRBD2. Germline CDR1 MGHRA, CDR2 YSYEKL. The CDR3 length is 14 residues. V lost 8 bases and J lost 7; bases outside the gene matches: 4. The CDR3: CASRLAGGSNEQFF. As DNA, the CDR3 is TGCGCCAGCCGACTAGCGGGGGGGTCGAATGAGCAGTTCTTC.

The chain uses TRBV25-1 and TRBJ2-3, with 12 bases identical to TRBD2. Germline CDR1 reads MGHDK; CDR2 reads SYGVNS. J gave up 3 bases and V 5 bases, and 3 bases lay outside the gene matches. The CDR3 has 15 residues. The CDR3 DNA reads TGTGCCAGCAGTAACCTAGCGGGGGGGACAGATACGCAGTATTTT. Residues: CASSNLAGGTDTQYF.